What follows are 32 T cell receptor beta chains derived from one specimen sequenced in a study of blood T cell repertoires in COVID-19. This table comes from immunoSEQ multiplex PCR, and its TCRdb copy is limited to in-frame clones, with some not included. The sample lists some 150,000 clones, approximately 80% occurring once. Material for sequencing was peripheral blood. All receptors derive from a human donor with acute or convalescent COVID-19. The donor label of this sample is uncertain.

The gene calls are TRBV24-1 and TRBJ1-5; 8 bases agree with TRBD1. The V gene's germline CDR1 is KGHDR and CDR2 SFDVKD. The V segment lost 5 bases and the J segment 2 bases; nucleotides outside the gene matches: 4. The CDR3 spans 15 residues. The CDR3, as DNA: TGTGCCACCAGTGTTACAGGGGGAGGCAATCAGCCCCAGCATTTT. This encodes CATSVTGGGNQPQHF.

For the CDR3, the DNA is TGTGCTAGTGAGCACAGCGGGGCGAGGGAGCTGTTTTTT. It encodes CASEHSGARELFF. The chain uses TRBV12-5 and TRBJ2-2, with 7 nucleotides matching TRBD2. CDR1 is LGHNT and CDR2 is FRNRAP in the germline V gene. CDR3 length: 13 residues. V lost 7 bases, J lost 9 bases, and 8 bases stayed unmatched.

CDR3: CASSHGPGKNQPQHF. CDR3 DNA sequence: TGTGCCAGCAGCCACGGCCCGGGGAAAAATCAGCCCCAGCATTTT. The gene calls are TRBV11-2 and TRBJ1-5, with D unclear. CDR1 and CDR2 (germline): SGHAT, FQNNGV. This CDR3 comprises 15 residues. The ends were cut back, 5 bases at V and 4 bases at J, with 15 bases in the middle.

The chain has TRBV27 and TRBJ1-5, with TRBD1 matching 9 bases. V shed 3 bases, J shed 1 base, and the junction held 7 bases outside the gene matches. Per the germline V gene, CDR1 is MNHEY and CDR2 is SMNVEV (reference sequence). The CDR3 has 17 amino acids. The CDR3 sequence is CASSFRQGVGSNQPQHF. As DNA, the CDR3 is TGTGCCAGCAGTTTCCGACAGGGGGTCGGAAGCAATCAGCCCCAGCATTTT.

The chain carries TRBV24-1 and TRBJ1-2; TRBD1 matches 10 bases. The CDR3 contains 14 residues. Per germline, CDR1 KGHDR and CDR2 SFDVKD. V shed 9 bases and J 4 bases; nucleotides not matched to a gene: 7. The CDR3 coding sequence is TGTGCCACCGCCGGGACAGGGGAAGCCTATGGCTACACCTTC. Translation: CATAGTGEAYGYTF.

V usage is TRBV9 and J usage is TRBJ1-1, with 10 bases matching TRBD1. Unmatched junction bases numbered 5, after V lost 0 bases and J lost 6 bases. This CDR3 contains 15 residues. Germline CDR1 reads SGDLS; CDR2 reads YYNGEE. The CDR3 protein is CASSVEDRGAAEAFF. CDR3 coding DNA: TGTGCCAGCAGCGTAGAGGACAGGGGGGCGGCTGAAGCTTTCTTT.

The chain carries TRBV18 and TRBJ1-2; 10 positions match TRBD1. After removal of 6 bases from V and 6 bases from J, the junction contained 7 bases not matched to a gene. The CDR3 is made up of 14 amino acids. The V gene's germline CDR1 is KGHSH and CDR2 LQKENI. The CDR3 nucleotides are TGTGCCAGCTCCTTCCAGGGGACAGGGGATGGCTACACCTTC. This encodes CASSFQGTGDGYTF. The full variable domain, rest sourced from reference TRBV18 and TRBJ1-2, is NAGVMQNPRHLVRRRGQEARLRCSPMKGHSHVYWYRQLPEEGLKFMVYLQKENIIDESGMPKERFSAEFPKEGPSILRIQQVVRGDSAAYFCASSFQGTGDGYTFGSGTRLTVV.

This chain connects TRBV5-1 to TRBJ2-7, with D tentatively TRBD1 (6 bases). Germline V gives CDR1 SGHRS, CDR2 YFSETQ. The length of the CDR3 is 13 residues. The ends were cut back, 7 bases at V and 3 bases at J, with 14 bases in the middle. The CDR3 sequence is CASGRTAHYEQYF. The CDR3 nucleotides are TGCGCCAGCGGCCGGACAGCCCACTACGAGCAGTACTTC.

This clone was seen just once. The junction departs from the called germline gene at one end, perhaps through a read error. J is TRBJ1-5 and V is TRBV19; D is uncertain. The CDR3 extends over 13 amino acids. Germline-derived CDR1 and CDR2 are LNHDA and SQIVND (reference sequence). This CDR3 is CASSTHSNRPQHF. Written as DNA, the CDR3 is TGTGCCAGTAGTACCCATAGCAATCGGCCCCAGCATTTT.

The chain couples TRBV30 to TRBJ2-3; the match to TRBD2 covers 12 bases. Germline V gene sequence: CDR1 GTSNPN, CDR2 SVGIG (reference sequence). The CDR3 has 14 amino acids. With V trimmed by 7 bases and J by 0 bases, 2 bases remained unmatched. The CDR3 region is CALGLAGSTDTQYF. CDR3 sequence (DNA): TGTGCCTTGGGACTAGCGGGTAGCACAGATACGCAGTATTTT.

A few counts support this clone. The chain is built from TRBV9 and TRBJ1-3, with D unclear. The CDR3 extends over 13 amino acids. Germline V gene sequence: CDR1 SGDLS, CDR2 YYNGEE. Trimming removed 4 bases from V and 0 bases from J, with 5 bases in between. CDR3 region: CASSLSSGNTIYF. CDR3 sequence (DNA): TGTGCCAGCAGCTTGAGCTCTGGAAACACCATATATTTT. Variable domain in full (rest from reference TRBV9 and TRBJ1-3): DSGVTQTPKHLITATGQRVTLRCSPRSGDLSVYWYQQSLDQGLQFLIQYYNGEERAKGNILERFSAQQFPDLHSELNLSSLELGDSALYFCASSLSSGNTIYFGEGSWLTVV.

This clone was picked up one time. The J gene is TRBJ1-2, the V gene TRBV6-5; D possibly corresponds to TRBD1 (6 bases). The V gene lost 5 bases and the J gene lost 2 bases, with 12 bases spanning the gap. CDR1 and CDR2 (germline): MNHEY, SVGAGI. This CDR3 region has 14 residues. CDR3 residues: CASSRGGRNYGYTF. DNA of the CDR3: TGTGCCAGCAGTCGCGGGGGCAGGAACTATGGCTACACCTTC.

The chain recombines TRBV11-2 with TRBJ1-1; a possible D gene is TRBD1 (6 bases). This CDR3 is 14 amino acids long. Germline CDR1 is SGHAT and CDR2 is FQNNGV. V lost 3 bases to trimming and J lost 0 bases, with 8 bases between them. The CDR3 here is CASSFGDMNTEAFF. The CDR3 DNA sequence: TGTGCCAGCAGCTTTGGGGACATGAACACTGAAGCTTTCTTT.

The rearrangement uses TRBV10-3 and TRBJ2-1; 9 positions match TRBD2. CDR1 and CDR2 (germline): ENHRY, SYGVKD. After removal of 2 bases from V and 0 bases from J, the junction contained 5 bases not matched to a gene. The CDR3 sequence is 17 residues long. The CDR3 coding sequence is TGTGCCATCAGTGAGGGTAGCGGGGGCCACTCCTACAATGAGCAGTTCTTC. Protein product: CAISEGSGGHSYNEQFF.

The chain uses TRBV4-1 and TRBJ1-1; no clear D gene. The CDR3 extends over 13 amino acids. CDR1 is MGHRA and CDR2 is YSYEKL in the germline V gene. The V end lost 4 bases, the J end lost 0 bases, and 6 bases lay between the germline ends. DNA of the CDR3: TGCGCCAGCAGCCTTGTCATGAACACTGAAGCTTTCTTT. It specifies CASSLVMNTEAFF.

The rearrangement links TRBV7-9 to TRBJ2-7, with TRBD2 identical over 11 bases. The length of the CDR3 is 15 residues. V shed 5 bases and J 5 bases; nucleotides not matched to a gene: 8. CDR1 and CDR2 (germline): SEHNR, FQNEAQ (reference sequence). CDR3 sequence reads: CASSVVAGGPHEQYF. The CDR3, as DNA: TGTGCCAGCAGCGTAGTAGCGGGGGGGCCACACGAGCAGTACTTC.

Comment on this clone: The same CDR3 also results from other DNA sequences found in this sample. V usage is TRBV3-1 (or the pseudogene TRBV3-2) and J usage is TRBJ2-1; D call uncertain. The V end lost 1 base, the J end lost 1 base, and 5 bases lay between the germline ends. CDR1 and CDR2 from the germline V gene are LGHDT and YNNKEL (reference sequence). The CDR3 runs 14 residues. CDR3 protein: CASSQGPSYNEQFF. CDR3 nucleotides: TGTGCCAGCAGCCAAGGGCCTTCCTACAATGAGCAGTTCTTC.

The J gene is TRBJ1-1, the V gene TRBV9, with 7 bases aligning to TRBD1. The length of the CDR3 is 15 residues. The trim removed 4 bases at V and 7 bases at J, leaving 13 bases unmatched. The germline gives CDR1 SGDLS, CDR2 YYNGEE. This CDR3 is CASSPSPGGSHEAFF. CDR3 in DNA: TGTGCCAGCAGCCCCTCGCCAGGGGGTTCCCATGAAGCTTTCTTT.

V usage is TRBV19 and J usage is TRBJ1-5; TRBD1 aligns across 7 bases. CDR1 LNHDA and CDR2 SQIVND come from the germline V gene (reference sequence). Trimming removed 2 bases from V and 7 bases from J; junction bases left unmatched: 11. This CDR3 contains 16 residues. The CDR3 region is CASSIRPRGVGQPQHF. CDR3 bases: TGTGCCAGTAGTATAAGGCCCAGGGGGGTAGGACAGCCCCAGCATTTT.

The CDR3 DNA is TGTGCCACCAGTGAGACAGCGAAGTCGGACACCGGGGAGCTGTTTTTT. The encoded protein is CATSETAKSDTGELFF. This chain uses TRBV24-1 with TRBJ2-2; D may be TRBD1 (5 bases). CDR1 KGHDR and CDR2 SFDVKD come from the germline V gene. V was shortened by 4 bases and J by 3 bases, with 14 bases between the two germline ends. There are 16 residues in the CDR3.

The J gene is TRBJ1-3, the V gene TRBV19, with D tentatively TRBD1 (6 bases). V gave up 5 bases and J gave up 0 bases, with 14 bases separating them. Germline V CDR1 and CDR2: LNHDA, SQIVND (reference sequence). CDR3 length: 16 amino acids. This CDR3 is CASSPPTGFSGNTIYF. The CDR3 DNA is TGTGCCAGTAGTCCCCCGACAGGATTCTCTGGAAACACCATATATTTT.

V is TRBV6-5 and J is TRBJ2-7; possible D gene TRBD1, 5 bases. Germline V gene lookup returns CDR1 MNHEY and CDR2 SVGAGI. V lost 7 bases, J lost 1 base, and 11 bases lay in between. The CDR3 has 13 residues. The CDR3 loop reads CASTPDNSYEQYF. CDR3 sequence (DNA): TGTGCCAGCACTCCGGACAATTCCTACGAGCAGTACTTC.

In its sample, this clone was seen once. CDR3 loop: CASSFEGQRGYTF. The CDR3 nucleotides are TGCGCCAGCAGCTTCGAGGGACAGAGGGGCTACACCTTC. The gene calls are TRBV5-1 and TRBJ1-2, with TRBD1 matching 7 bases. The CDR3 is made up of 13 amino acids. V lost 2 bases, J lost 8 bases, and 6 bases stayed unmatched. The V gene's germline CDR1 is SGHRS and CDR2 YFSETQ.

The V call is TRBV19, the J call TRBJ2-7, with 10 bases matching TRBD2. This CDR3 region has 14 residues. V was clipped by 3 bases and J by 6 bases; unmatched bases: 5. Germline V gene lookup returns CDR1 LNHDA and CDR2 SQIVND (reference sequence). The DNA for the CDR3 is TGTGCCAGTAGTATTCTAGCGGGGGAATCCGAGCAGTACTTC. Encoded protein: CASSILAGESEQYF.

V gene TRBV2 combines with J gene TRBJ1-5; D may be TRBD1 (5 bases). Trimming cost V 2 bases and J 2 bases, with 16 bases left between them. Germline-derived CDR1 and CDR2 are SNHLY and FYNNEI. The CDR3 loop spans 17 amino acids. CDR3 region: CASSERLMGEGNQPQHF. As DNA, the CDR3 is TGTGCCAGCAGTGAACGTTTAATGGGGGAGGGCAATCAGCCCCAGCATTTT. The complete variable domain, with remaining parts taken from reference TRBV2 and TRBJ1-5, reads EPEVTQTPSHQVTQMGQEVILRCVPISNHLYFYWYRQILGQKVEFLVSFYNNEISEKSEIFDDQFSVERPDGSNFTLKIRSTKLEDSAMYFCASSERLMGEGNQPQHFGDGTRLSIL.

The rearrangement links TRBV7-8 to TRBJ2-7; weak D call: TRBD1 (5 bases). This CDR3 region has 14 residues. The V end lost 4 bases, the J end lost 1 base, and 11 bases lay between the germline ends. The germline V gene encodes CDR1 SGHVS and CDR2 FQNEAQ. CDR3 region: CASSSFKGSYEQYV. In DNA, the CDR3 is TGTGCCAGCAGCTCTTTTAAGGGGTCCTACGAGCAGTACGTC.

V is TRBV6-5 and J is TRBJ1-1; 11 nucleotides match TRBD1. Losses at the gene ends were 4 bases for V and 11 bases for J; bases not matched to a gene: 3. Per the germline V gene, CDR1 is MNHEY and CDR2 is SVGAGI. The CDR3 extends over 12 amino acids. CDR3 region: CASSSRDRGAFF. Here the CDR3 DNA reads TGTGCCAGCAGTTCTAGGGACAGGGGGGCTTTCTTT.

This clone was seen at least ten times. The rearrangement joins TRBV18 to TRBJ2-3; no clear D gene. Germline loops: CDR1 KGHSH, CDR2 LQKENI. The V end lost 3 bases, the J end lost 2 bases, and 12 bases lay between the germline ends. The CDR3 covers 15 residues. CDR3 DNA: TGTGCCAGCTCACCCGATGGCACCTCCACAGATACGCAGTATTTT. Its protein product is CASSPDGTSTDTQYF.

J is TRBJ2-3 and V is TRBV5-1; D call uncertain. CDR1 SGHRS and CDR2 YFSETQ come from the germline V gene. Trimming removed 1 base from V and 4 bases from J, with 13 bases in between. The CDR3 runs 15 residues. CDR3 loop: CASSLSPPRADTQYF. The CDR3 DNA sequence: TGCGCCAGCAGCTTGAGTCCTCCAAGAGCAGATACGCAGTATTTT.

This clone was detected only once. The CDR3 region is CASSLVGVEVQPQHF. CDR3 DNA sequence: TGTGCCAGCAGCCTCGTCGGGGTAGAGGTCCAGCCCCAGCATTTT. The V and J genes are TRBV2 and TRBJ1-5; D gene ambiguous. Trimming stripped 6 bases from V and 7 bases from J, with 19 bases between. The germline CDR1 and CDR2 sequences are SNHLY and FYNNEI. The CDR3 loop spans 15 amino acids.

V is TRBV11-2 and J is TRBJ2-7; 9 nucleotides agree with TRBD2. The V gene end was trimmed by 5 bases and the J gene end by 5 bases; junction bases not matched to a gene: 16. Per the germline V gene, CDR1 is SGHAT and CDR2 is FQNNGV. There are 17 residues in the CDR3. CDR3 sequence: CASSPYVGGGGGDEQYF. DNA of the CDR3: TGTGCCAGCAGCCCCTATGTGGGCGGCGGGGGGGGCGACGAGCAGTACTTC.

This sequence joins TRBV10-3 and TRBJ2-3; the match to TRBD2 covers 13 bases. With 4 bases clipped from V and 4 bases from J, the junction kept 8 bases outside the gene matches. Per the germline V gene, CDR1 is ENHRY and CDR2 is SYGVKD. CDR3 length: 17 amino acids. The DNA of the CDR3 is TGTGCCATCAGTGGACTAGCGGGGGGCGTCCGGGCAGATACGCAGTATTTT. Encoded protein: CAISGLAGGVRADTQYF.